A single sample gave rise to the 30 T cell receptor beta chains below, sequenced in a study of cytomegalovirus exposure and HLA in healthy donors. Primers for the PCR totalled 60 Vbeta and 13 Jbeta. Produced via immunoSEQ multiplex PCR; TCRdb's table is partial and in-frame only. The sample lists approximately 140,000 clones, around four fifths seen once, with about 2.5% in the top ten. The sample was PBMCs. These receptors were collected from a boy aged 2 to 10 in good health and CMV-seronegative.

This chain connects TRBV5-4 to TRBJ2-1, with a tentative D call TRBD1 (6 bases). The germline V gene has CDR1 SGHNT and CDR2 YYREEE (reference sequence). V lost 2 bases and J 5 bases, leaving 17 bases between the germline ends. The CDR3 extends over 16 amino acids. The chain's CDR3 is CASSFSRTDLNNEQFF. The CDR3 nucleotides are TGTGCCAGCAGCTTCAGTAGGACAGACCTAAACAATGAGCAGTTCTTC.

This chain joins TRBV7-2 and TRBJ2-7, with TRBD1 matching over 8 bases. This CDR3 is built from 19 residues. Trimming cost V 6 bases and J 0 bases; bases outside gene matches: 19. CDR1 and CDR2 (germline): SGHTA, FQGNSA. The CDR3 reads CASRRRGLGQGPNSYEQYF. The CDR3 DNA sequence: TGTGCCAGCAGGCGTAGGGGGCTTGGACAGGGCCCGAACTCCTACGAGCAGTACTTC.

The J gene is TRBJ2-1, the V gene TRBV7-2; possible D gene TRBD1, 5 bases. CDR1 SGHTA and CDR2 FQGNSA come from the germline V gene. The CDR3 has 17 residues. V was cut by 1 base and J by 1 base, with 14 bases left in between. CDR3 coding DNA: TGTGCCAGCAGCTTAGATCGTTCAGGGTTATCCTACAATGAGCAGTTCTTC. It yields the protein CASSLDRSGLSYNEQFF.

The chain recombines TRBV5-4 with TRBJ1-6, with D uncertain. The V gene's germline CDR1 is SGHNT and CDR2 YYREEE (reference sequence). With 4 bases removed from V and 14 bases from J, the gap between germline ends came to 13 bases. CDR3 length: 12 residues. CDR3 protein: CASSPGEGSLHF. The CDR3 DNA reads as TGTGCCAGCAGCCCGGGTGAGGGCTCCCTCCACTTT. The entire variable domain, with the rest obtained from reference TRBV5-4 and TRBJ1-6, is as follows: ETGVTQSPTHLIKTRGQQVTLRCSSQSGHNTVSWYQQALGQGPQFIFQYYREEENGRGNFPPRFSGLQFPNYSSELNVNALELDDSALYLCASSPGEGSLHFGNGTRLTVT.

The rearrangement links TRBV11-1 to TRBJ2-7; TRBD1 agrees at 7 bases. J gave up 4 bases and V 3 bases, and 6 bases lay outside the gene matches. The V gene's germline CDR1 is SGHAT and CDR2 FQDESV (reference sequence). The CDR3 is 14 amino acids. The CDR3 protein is CASSFFSGGYEQYF. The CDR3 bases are TGTGCCAGCAGCTTTTTCTCAGGGGGTTACGAGCAGTACTTC.

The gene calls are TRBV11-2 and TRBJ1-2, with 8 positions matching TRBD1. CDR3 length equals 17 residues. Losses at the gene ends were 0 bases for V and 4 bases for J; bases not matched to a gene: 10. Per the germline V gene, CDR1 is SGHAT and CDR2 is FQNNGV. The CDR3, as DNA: TGTGCCAGCAGCTTAGATAGGGTACAGGGGGACGGCTATGGCTACACCTTC. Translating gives CASSLDRVQGDGYGYTF.

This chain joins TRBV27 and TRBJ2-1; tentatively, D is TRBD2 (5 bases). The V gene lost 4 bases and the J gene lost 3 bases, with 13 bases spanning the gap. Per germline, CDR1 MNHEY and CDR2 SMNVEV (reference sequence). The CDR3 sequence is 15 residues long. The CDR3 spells CASSWFGGIYNEQFF. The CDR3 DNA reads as TGTGCCAGCAGTTGGTTCGGAGGAATCTACAATGAGCAGTTCTTC.

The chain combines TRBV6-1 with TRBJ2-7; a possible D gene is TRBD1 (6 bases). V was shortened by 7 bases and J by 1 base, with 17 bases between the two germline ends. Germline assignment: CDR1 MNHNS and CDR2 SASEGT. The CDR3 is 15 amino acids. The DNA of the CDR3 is TGTGCCAGCACCGACAGGTTAGGGGTTTCCTACGAGCAGTACGTC. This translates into CASTDRLGVSYEQYV.

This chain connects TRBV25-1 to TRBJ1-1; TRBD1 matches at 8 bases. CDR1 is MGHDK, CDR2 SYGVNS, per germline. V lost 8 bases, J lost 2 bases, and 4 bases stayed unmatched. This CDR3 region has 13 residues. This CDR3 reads CASLAGGNTEAFF. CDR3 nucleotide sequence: TGTGCCAGCCTAGCAGGGGGCAACACTGAAGCTTTCTTT.

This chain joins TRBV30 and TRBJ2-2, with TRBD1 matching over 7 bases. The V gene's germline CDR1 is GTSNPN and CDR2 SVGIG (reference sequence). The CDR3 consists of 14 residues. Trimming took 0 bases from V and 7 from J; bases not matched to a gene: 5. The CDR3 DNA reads TGTGCCTGGAGTGTAAGACAGGGTGGCGGGGAGCTGTTTTTT. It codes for CAWSVRQGGGELFF. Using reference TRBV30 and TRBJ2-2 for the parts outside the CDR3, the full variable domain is SQTIHQWPATLVQPVGSPLSLECTVEGTSNPNLYWYRQAAGRGLQLLFYSVGIGQISSEVPQNLSASRPQDRQFILSSKKLLLSDSGFYLCAWSVRQGGGELFFGEGSRLTVL.

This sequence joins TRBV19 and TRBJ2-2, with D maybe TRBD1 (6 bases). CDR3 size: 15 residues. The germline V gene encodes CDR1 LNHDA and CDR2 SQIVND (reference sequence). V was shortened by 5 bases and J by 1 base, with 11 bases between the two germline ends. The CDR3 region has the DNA TGTGCCAGTAGTCCCCAGGGGATGAACACCGGGGAGCTGTTTTTT. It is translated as CASSPQGMNTGELFF.

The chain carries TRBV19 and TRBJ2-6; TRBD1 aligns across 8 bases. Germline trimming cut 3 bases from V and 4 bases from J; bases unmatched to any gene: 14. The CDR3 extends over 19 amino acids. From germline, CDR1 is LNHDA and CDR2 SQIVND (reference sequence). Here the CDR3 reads CASSILTGQGRTGANVLTF. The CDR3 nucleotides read TGTGCCAGTAGTATCCTTACCGGACAGGGTAGAACCGGGGCCAACGTCCTGACTTTC.

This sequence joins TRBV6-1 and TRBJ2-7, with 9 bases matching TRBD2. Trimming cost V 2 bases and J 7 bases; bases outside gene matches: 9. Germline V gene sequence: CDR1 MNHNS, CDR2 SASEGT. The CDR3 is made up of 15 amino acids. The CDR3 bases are TGTGCCAGCAGTGAATACGCGGGAGGGCCGGGGGAGCAGTACGTC. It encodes CASSEYAGGPGEQYV.

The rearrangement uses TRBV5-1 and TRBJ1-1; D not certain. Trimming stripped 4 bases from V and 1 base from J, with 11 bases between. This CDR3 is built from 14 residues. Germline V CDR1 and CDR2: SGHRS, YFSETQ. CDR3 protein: CASSPGSGNTEAFF. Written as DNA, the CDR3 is TGCGCCAGCAGCCCTGGGAGCGGGAACACTGAAGCTTTCTTT.

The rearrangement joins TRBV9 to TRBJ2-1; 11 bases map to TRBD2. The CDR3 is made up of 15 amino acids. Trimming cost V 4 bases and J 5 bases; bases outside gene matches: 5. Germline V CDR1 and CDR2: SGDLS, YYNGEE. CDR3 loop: CASSIGTSGNNEQFF. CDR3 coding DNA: TGTGCCAGCAGCATCGGGACTAGCGGAAACAATGAGCAGTTCTTC.

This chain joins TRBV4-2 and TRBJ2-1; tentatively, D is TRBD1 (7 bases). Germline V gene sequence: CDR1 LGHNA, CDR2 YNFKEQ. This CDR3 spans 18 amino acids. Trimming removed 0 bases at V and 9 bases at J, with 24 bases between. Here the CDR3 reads CASSQDRGEETGRGEQFF. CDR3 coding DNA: TGTGCCAGCAGCCAAGATCGCGGGGAGGAGACAGGGCGAGGTGAGCAGTTCTTC.

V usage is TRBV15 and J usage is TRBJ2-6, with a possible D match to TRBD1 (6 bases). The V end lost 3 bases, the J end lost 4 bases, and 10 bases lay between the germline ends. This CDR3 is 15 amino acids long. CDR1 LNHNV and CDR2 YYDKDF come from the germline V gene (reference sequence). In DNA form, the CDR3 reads TGTGCCACCAGCAGTGGGGGCTCCGGGGCCAACGTCCTGACTTTC. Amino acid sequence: CATSSGGSGANVLTF.

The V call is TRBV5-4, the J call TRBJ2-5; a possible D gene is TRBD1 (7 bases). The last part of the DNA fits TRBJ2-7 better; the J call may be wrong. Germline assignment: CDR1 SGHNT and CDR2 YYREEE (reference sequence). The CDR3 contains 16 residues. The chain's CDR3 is CASSGGTDINSYEQYF. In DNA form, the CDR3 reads TGTGCCAGCTCTGGAGGGACAGACATTAACTCCTACGAGCAGTACTTC.

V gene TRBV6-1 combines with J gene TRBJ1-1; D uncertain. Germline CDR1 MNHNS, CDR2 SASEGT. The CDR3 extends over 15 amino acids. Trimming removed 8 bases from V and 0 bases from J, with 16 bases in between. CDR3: CASPKESVMNTEAFF. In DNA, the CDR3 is TGTGCCAGCCCGAAAGAGTCTGTTATGAACACTGAAGCTTTCTTT.

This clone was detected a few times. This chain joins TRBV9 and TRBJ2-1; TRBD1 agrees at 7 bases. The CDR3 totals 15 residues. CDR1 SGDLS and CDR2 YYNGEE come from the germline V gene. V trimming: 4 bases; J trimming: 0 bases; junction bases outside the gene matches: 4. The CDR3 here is CASSPRGPSYNEQFF. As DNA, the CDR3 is TGTGCCAGCAGCCCGAGGGGGCCCTCCTACAATGAGCAGTTCTTC.

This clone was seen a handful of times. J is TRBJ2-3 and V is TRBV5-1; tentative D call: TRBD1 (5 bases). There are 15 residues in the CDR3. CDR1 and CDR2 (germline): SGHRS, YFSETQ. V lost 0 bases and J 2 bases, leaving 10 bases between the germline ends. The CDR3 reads CASSLEQVLTDTQYF. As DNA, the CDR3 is TGCGCCAGCAGCTTGGAACAGGTGCTCACAGATACGCAGTATTTT.

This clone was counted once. The CDR3 coding sequence is TGTGCCAGCAGTGGACCCCTCCTTCAGGGGGCAAAAGGGGGACGCACTGAAGCTTTCTTT. The encoded protein is CASSGPLLQGAKGGRTEAFF. This chain links TRBV6-1 with TRBJ1-1; the match to TRBD1 covers 8 bases. The J segment lost 4 bases and the V segment lost 4 bases, leaving 23 bases of the junction unmatched. CDR1 is MNHNS and CDR2 is SASEGT in the germline V gene. The CDR3 runs to 20 residues.

The CDR3 DNA is TGCGCCAGCAGCCAAGACGGCGGCGGGGCCCCCTACAATGAGCAGTTCTTC. It yields the protein CASSQDGGGAPYNEQFF. The chain joins TRBV4-3 to TRBJ2-1; the D gene is possibly TRBD2 (6 bases). The CDR3 loop spans 17 amino acids. Germline V gives CDR1 LGHNA, CDR2 YSLEER. V dropped 0 bases and J dropped 2 bases, with 14 bases sitting between them.

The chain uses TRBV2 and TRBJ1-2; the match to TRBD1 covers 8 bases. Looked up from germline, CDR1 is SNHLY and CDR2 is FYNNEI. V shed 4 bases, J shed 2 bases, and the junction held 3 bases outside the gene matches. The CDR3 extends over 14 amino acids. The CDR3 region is CASSGTGPNYGYTF. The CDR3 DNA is TGTGCCAGCAGTGGGACAGGGCCGAACTATGGCTACACCTTC.

The CDR3 DNA follows: TGTGCCAGCAGCCAATTCGACAGTATAAACAACGAGCAGTACTTC. As protein: CASSQFDSINNEQYF. The genes are TRBV16 and TRBJ2-7; D possibly corresponds to TRBD1 (5 bases). V was shortened by 1 base and J by 5 bases, with 15 bases between the two germline ends. Germline assignment: CDR1 KGHSY and CDR2 FQNENV. The CDR3 is 15 amino acids. Variable domain in full (rest from reference TRBV16 and TRBJ2-7): GEEVAQTPKHLVRGEGQKAKLYCAPIKGHSYVFWYQQVLKNEFKFLISFQNENVFDETGMPKERFSAKCLPNSPCSLEIQATKLEDSAVYFCASSQFDSINNEQYFGPGTRLTVT.

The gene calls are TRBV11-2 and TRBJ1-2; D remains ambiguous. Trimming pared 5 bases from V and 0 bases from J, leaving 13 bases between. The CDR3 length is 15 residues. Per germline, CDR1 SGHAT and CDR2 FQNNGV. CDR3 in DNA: TGTGCCAGCAGCCTCAGGACGGGAGCTAACTATGGCTACACCTTC. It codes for CASSLRTGANYGYTF.

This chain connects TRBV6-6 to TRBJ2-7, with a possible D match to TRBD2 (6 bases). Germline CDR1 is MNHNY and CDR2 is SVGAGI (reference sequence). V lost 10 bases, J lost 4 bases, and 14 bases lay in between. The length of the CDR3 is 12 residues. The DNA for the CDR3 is TGTGCCACCTCTGGAGGGCTGTACGAGCAGTACGTC. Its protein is CATSGGLYEQYV.

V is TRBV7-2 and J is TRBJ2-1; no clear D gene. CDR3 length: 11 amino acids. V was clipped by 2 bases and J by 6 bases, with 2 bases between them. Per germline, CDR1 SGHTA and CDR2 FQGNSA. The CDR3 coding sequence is TGTGCCAGCAGCTTACTCAATGAGCAGTTCTTC. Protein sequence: CASSLLNEQFF.

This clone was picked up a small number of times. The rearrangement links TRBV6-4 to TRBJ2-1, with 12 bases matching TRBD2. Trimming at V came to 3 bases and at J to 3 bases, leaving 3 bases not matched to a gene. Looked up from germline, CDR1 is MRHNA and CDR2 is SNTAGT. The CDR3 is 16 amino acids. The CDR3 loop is CASSERTSGDYNEQFF. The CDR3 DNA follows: TGTGCCAGCAGTGAGAGGACTAGCGGGGACTACAATGAGCAGTTCTTC.

Here the CDR3 DNA reads TGTGCCAGTAGGGCCCAAGAGACCCAGTACTTC. Its protein product is CASRAQETQYF. V is TRBV19 and J is TRBJ2-5; no reliable D call. V lost 6 bases to trimming and J lost 1 base, with 3 bases between them. Per germline, CDR1 LNHDA and CDR2 SQIVND (reference sequence). The CDR3 has 11 residues.